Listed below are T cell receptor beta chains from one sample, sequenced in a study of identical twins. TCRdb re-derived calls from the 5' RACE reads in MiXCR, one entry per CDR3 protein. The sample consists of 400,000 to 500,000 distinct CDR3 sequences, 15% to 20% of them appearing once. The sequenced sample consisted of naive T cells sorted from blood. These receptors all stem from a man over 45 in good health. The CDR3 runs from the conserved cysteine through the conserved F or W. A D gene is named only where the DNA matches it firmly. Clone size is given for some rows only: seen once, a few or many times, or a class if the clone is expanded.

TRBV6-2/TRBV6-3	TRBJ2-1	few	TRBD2	CASRTPGSGGAANEQFF	TGTGCCAGTCGAACCCCGGGTAGCGGGGGGGCGGCTAATGAGCAGTTCTTC
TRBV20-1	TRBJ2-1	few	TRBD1	CSALPSQGAFNEQFF	TGCAGTGCCCTGCCCTCACAGGGGGCTTTTAATGAGCAGTTCTTC
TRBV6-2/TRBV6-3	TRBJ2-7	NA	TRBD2	CASTKRGSGISSYEQYF	TGTGCCAGCACCAAGAGGGGTAGCGGGATCAGCTCCTACGAGCAGTACTTC
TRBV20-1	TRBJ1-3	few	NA	CSARVTVGGNTIYF	TGCAGTGCTAGGGTGACTGTAGGAGGAAACACCATATATTTT
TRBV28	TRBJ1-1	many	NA	CASSSPVNTEAFF	TGTGCCAGCAGTTCCCCCGTAAACACTGAAGCTTTCTTT
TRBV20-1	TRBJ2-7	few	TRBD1	CSARSGTGTSVLDEQYF	TGCAGTGCTCGATCCGGGACAGGGACATCAGTCTTAGACGAGCAGTACTTC
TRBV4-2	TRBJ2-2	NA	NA	CASSQESGGDTGELFF	TGTGCCAGCAGCCAAGAATCAGGCGGGGACACCGGGGAGCTGTTTTTT
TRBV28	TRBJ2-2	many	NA	CASSLSGGSNTGELFF	TGTGCCAGCAGTTTATCCGGGGGCTCGAACACCGGGGAGCTTTTTTTT
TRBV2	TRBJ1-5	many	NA	CASSDPGWHQPQHF	TGTGCCAGCAGTGACCCCGGGTGGCATCAGCCCCAGCATTTT
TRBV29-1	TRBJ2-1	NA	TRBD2	CSVEPSSGTYNEQFF	TGCAGCGTTGAACCGTCTAGCGGGACCTACAATGAGCAGTTCTTC
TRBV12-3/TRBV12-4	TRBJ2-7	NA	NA	CASSRGTPSGPYEQYF	TGTGCCAGCAGTCGGGGGACCCCCTCGGGCCCCTACGAGCAGTACTTC
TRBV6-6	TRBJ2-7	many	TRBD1	CASRPGQGYEQYF	TGTGCCAGCAGACCGGGACAGGGATACGAGCAGTACTTC
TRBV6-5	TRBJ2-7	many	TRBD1	CASSFRDRGFEQYF	TGTGCCAGCAGTTTCCGGGACAGGGGGTTTGAGCAGTACTTC
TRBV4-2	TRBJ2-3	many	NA	CASSQEGGGARLDTQYF	TGTGCCAGCAGCCAAGAAGGGGGTGGGGCTAGATTGGATACGCAGTATTTT
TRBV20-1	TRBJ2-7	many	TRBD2	CSARDILAGGPYEQYF	TGCAGTGCTAGAGATATATTAGCGGGAGGGCCCTACGAGCAGTACTTC
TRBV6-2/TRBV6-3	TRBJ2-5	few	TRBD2	CASSYTGTSGSGAWETQYF	TGTGCCAGCAGTTACACCGGGACTAGCGGGAGCGGAGCTTGGGAGACCCAGTACTTC
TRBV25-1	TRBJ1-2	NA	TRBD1	CASSESVRGAYGYTF	TGTGCCAGCAGTGAATCGGTCAGGGGGGCCTATGGCTACACCTTC
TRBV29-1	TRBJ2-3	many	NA	CSGLGDTQYF	TGCAGCGGCCTCGGGGATACGCAGTATTTT
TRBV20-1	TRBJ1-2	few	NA	CSASYRVSYTF	TGCAGTGCTAGCTACAGGGTTAGCTACACCTTC
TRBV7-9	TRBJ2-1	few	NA	CASSLPGTHEQFF	TGTGCCAGCAGCTTACCCGGGACTCACGAGCAGTTCTTC
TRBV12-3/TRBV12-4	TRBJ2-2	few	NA	CASSWELSSGELFF	TGTGCCAGCAGCTGGGAGCTTTCCTCCGGGGAGCTGTTTTTT
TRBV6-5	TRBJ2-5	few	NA	CASSYGETGRGGTQYF	TGTGCCAGCAGTTACGGAGAGACTGGGAGAGGGGGTACCCAGTACTTC
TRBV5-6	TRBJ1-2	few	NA	CASTLRGGNYGYTF	TGTGCCAGCACCCTGCGGGGGGGCAACTATGGCTACACCTTC
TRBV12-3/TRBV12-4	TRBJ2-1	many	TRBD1	CASSLTGLQNEQFF	TGTGCCAGCAGTTTGACAGGGTTACAAAATGAGCAGTTCTTC
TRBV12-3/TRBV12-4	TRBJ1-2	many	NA	CASAPGGTRGYTF	TGTGCCAGCGCCCCGGGGGGGACGAGGGGCTACACCTTC
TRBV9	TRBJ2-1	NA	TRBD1	CASSERTGVDGYNEQFF	TGTGCCAGCAGCGAAAGGACAGGGGTGGATGGCTACAATGAGCAGTTCTTC
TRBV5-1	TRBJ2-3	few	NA	CASSLAGLGWDTDTQYF	TGCGCCAGCAGCTTGGCCGGTTTAGGTTGGGACACAGATACGCAGTATTTT